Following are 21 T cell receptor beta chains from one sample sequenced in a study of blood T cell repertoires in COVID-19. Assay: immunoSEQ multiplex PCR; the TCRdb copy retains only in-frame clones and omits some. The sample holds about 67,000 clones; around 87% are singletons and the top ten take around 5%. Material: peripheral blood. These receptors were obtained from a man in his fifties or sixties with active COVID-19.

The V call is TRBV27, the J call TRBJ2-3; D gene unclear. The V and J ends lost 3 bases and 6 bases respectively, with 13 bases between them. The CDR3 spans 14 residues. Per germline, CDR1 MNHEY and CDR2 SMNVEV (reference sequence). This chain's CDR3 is CASSFNRAHDTQYF. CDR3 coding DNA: TGTGCCAGCAGTTTTAACAGAGCACATGATACGCAGTATTTT.

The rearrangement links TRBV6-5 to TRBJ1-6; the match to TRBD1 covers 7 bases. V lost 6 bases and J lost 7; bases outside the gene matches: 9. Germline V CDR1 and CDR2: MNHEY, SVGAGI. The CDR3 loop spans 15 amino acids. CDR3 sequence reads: CASRRDSQRNSPLHF. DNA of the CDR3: TGTGCCAGCAGAAGGGACAGCCAACGGAATTCACCCCTCCACTTT.

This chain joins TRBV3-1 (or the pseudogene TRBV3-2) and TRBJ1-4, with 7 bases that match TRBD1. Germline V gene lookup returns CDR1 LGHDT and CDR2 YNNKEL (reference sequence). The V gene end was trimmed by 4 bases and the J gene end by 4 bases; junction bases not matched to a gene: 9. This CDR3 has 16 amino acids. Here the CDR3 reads CASSPEWDRYNEKLFF. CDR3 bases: TGTGCCAGCAGCCCCGAATGGGACAGATATAATGAAAAACTGTTTTTT.

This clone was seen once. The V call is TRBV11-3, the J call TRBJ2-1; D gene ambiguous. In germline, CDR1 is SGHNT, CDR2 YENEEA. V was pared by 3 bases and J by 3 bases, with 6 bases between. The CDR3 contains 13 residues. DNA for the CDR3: TGTGCCAGCAGCTTGGCCCTCTACAATGAGCAGTTCTTC. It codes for CASSLALYNEQFF. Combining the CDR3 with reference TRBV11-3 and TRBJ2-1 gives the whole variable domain EAGVVQSPRYKIIEKKQPVAFWCNPISGHNTLYWYLQNLGQGPELLIRYENEEAVDDSQLPKDRFSAERLKGVDSTLKIQPAELGDSAVYLCASSLALYNEQFFGPGTRLTVL.

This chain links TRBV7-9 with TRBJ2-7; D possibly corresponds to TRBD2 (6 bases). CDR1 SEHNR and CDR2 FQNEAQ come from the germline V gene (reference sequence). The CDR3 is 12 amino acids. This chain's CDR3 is CGDSHSSYEQYF. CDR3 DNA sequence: TGTGGGGACTCCCATTCTTCCTACGAGCAGTACTTC.

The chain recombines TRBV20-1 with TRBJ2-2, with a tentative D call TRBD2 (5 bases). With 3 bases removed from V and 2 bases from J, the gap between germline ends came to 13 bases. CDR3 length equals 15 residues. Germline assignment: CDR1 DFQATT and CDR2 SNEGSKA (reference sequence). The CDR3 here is CSASMSGSNTGELFF. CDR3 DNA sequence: TGCAGTGCTAGTATGAGCGGATCAAACACCGGGGAGCTGTTTTTT.

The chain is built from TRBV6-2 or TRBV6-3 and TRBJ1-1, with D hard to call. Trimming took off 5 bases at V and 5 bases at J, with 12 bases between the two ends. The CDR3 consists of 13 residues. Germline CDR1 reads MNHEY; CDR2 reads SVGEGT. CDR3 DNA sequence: TGTGCCAGCAGTCGGTCGATCGCGACTGAAGCTTTCTTT. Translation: CASSRSIATEAFF.

CDR3 loop: CASSTGTGLREQYF. CDR3 bases: TGTGCCAGCAGCACCGGGACAGGGTTACGCGAGCAGTACTTC. This sequence joins TRBV7-2 and TRBJ2-7; 9 nucleotides line up with TRBD1. Germline CDR1 is SGHTA and CDR2 is FQGNSA. The CDR3 spans 14 residues. V dropped 5 bases and J dropped 6; count of bases not matched to a gene: 8.

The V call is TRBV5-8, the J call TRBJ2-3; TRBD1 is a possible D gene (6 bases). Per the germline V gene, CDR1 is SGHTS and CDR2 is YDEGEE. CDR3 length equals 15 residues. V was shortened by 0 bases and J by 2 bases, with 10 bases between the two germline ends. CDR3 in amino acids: CASSLVDRLTDTQYF. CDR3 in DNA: TGTGCCAGCAGCTTGGTTGACAGGCTCACAGATACGCAGTATTTT.

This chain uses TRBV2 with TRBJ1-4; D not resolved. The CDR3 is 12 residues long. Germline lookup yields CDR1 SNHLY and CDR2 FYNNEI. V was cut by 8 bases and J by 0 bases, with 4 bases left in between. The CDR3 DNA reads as TGTGCCAGCTCCACAACTAATGAAAAACTGTTTTTT. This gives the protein CASSTTNEKLFF.

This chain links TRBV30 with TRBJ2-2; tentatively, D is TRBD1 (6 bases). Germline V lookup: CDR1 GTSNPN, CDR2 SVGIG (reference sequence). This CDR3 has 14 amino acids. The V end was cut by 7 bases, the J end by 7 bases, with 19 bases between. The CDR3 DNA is TGTGCCTCCCAAGGGGCAGGGGCGGACGGGGAGCTGTTTTTT. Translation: CASQGAGADGELFF.

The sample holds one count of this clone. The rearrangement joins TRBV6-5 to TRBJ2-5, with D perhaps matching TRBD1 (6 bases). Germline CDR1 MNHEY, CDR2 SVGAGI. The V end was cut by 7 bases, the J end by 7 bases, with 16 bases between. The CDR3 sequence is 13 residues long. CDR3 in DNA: TGTGCCAGCACTAAAGGGGGTGAGGGGACCCAGTACTTC. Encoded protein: CASTKGGEGTQYF.

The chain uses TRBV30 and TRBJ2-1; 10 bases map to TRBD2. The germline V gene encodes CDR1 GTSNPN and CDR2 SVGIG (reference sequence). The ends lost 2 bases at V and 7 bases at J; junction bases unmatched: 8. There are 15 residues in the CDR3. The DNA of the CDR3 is TGTGCCTGGAGTCCAGCTAGCGGGAGATATAATGAGCAGTTCTTC. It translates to CAWSPASGRYNEQFF.

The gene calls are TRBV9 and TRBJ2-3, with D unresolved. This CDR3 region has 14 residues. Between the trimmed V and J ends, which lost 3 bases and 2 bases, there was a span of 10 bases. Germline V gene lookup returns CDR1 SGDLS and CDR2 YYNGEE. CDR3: CASSATTTTDTQYF. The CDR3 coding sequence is TGTGCCAGCAGCGCTACGACAACCACAGATACGCAGTATTTT.

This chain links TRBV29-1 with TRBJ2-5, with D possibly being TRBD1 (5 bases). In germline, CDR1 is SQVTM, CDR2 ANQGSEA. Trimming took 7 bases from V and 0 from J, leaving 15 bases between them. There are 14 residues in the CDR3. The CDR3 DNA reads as TGCAGCGCCCGACAGCCTTATGACCAAGAGACCCAGTACTTC. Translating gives CSARQPYDQETQYF.

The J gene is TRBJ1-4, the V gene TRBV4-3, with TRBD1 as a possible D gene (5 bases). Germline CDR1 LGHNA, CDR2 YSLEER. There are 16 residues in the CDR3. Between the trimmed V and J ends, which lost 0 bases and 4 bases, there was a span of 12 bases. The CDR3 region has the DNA TGCGCCAGCAGCCAAGATGCGGGACGGCGTAATGAAAAACTGTTTTTT. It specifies CASSQDAGRRNEKLFF.

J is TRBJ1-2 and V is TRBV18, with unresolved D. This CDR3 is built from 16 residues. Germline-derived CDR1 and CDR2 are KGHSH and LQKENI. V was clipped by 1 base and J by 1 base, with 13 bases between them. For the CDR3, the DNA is TGTGCCAGCTCACCACTCCGTGACACCTTTAACTATGGCTACACCTTC. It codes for CASSPLRDTFNYGYTF.

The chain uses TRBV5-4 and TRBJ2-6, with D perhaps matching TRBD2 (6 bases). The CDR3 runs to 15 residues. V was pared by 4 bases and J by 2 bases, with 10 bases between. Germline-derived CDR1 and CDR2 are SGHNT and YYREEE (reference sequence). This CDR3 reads CASSAGSTGANVLTF. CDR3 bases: TGTGCCAGCAGCGCCGGGAGTACTGGGGCCAACGTCCTGACTTTC.

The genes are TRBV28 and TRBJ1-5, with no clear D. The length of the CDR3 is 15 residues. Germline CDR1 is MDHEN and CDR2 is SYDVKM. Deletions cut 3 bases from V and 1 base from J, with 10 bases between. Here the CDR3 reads CASSFNGVSNQPQHF. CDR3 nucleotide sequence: TGTGCCAGCAGTTTCAACGGGGTAAGCAATCAGCCCCAGCATTTT.

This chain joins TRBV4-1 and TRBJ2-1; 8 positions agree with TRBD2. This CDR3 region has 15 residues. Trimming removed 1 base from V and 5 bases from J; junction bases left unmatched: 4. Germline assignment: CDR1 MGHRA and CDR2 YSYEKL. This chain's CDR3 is CASSQGRGGNNEQFF. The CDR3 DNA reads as TGCGCCAGCAGCCAAGGACGCGGGGGGAACAATGAGCAGTTCTTC.

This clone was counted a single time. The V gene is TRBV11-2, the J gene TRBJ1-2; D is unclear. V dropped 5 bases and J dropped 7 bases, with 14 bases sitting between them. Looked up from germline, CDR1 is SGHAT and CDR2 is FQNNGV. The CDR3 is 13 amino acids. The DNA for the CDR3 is TGTGCCAGCAGCCAACGGGAGCGGCGTGGCTACACCTTC. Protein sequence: CASSQRERRGYTF.